The rows below give T cell receptor beta chains drawn from one sample of a study of T cells after yellow fever vaccination. From the 5' RACE reads, TCRdb called clonotypes with MiXCR, one entry per CDR3 protein. This sample carries 300,000 or so distinct CDR3 sequences, about 7.8% of them seen once, and the ten largest clones take around 17%. This specimen was PBMCs, taken 45 days after the first yellow fever vaccination. These receptors were obtained from a man between 18 and 29 years old who received the YFV17D yellow fever vaccine. Each CDR3 is given with its conserved first and last residue. Each record gives: J gene, clone size, D gene, V gene, CDR3 DNA, CDR3 protein. A D gene is named only where the DNA matches it firmly. A clone size is listed for some rows: how often the clone was seen (once, few, many), or a class if it is expanded.

TRBJ2-3,few,.,TRBV18,TGTGCCAGCTCACCTCGGGTCGCACTAAGCACAGATACGCAGTATTTT,CASSPRVALSTDTQYF
TRBJ2-7,few,.,TRBV15,TGTGCCACCAGCAGAGATGGGCCGGACTCGCAGTACTTC,CATSRDGPDSQYF
TRBJ1-1,many,TRBD1,TRBV6-2/TRBV6-3,TGTGCCAGCAGTTACTCGACAGGGTACACTGAAGCTTTCTTT,CASSYSTGYTEAFF
TRBJ1-1,.,.,TRBV3-1,TGTGCCAGCAGCCAAGGACCGGGAGCGGGGGGACGGACTGAAGCTTTCTTT,CASSQGPGAGGRTEAFF
TRBJ2-5,.,TRBD1,TRBV7-9,TGTGCCAGCAGCTTATACGGGACAGGTCTGAACTTC,CASSLYGTGLNF
TRBJ2-3,.,.,TRBV7-2,TGTGCCAGCAGCTTCCTAGTCAGTACAGATACGCAGTATTTT,CASSFLVSTDTQYF
TRBJ2-3,.,TRBD2,TRBV10-3,TGTGCCATCTCCCCGGCGGGGGTCAGAAGCACAGATACGCAGTATTTT,CAISPAGVRSTDTQYF
TRBJ2-1,once,.,TRBV3-1,TGTGCCACCTGCCAAGAAGTTTGGGTTCACAATGAGCAGTTCTTC,CATCQEVWVHNEQFF
TRBJ2-1,.,.,TRBV20-1,TGCAGTGCTAGGGGCAGGATATCCTACAATGAGCAGTTCTTC,CSARGRISYNEQFF
TRBJ2-7,many,TRBD2,TRBV7-2,TGTGCCAGCAGCTTAAGAGCGGGGGGGCCGCGGCAGTACTTC,CASSLRAGGPRQYF
TRBJ1-4,few,.,TRBV7-9,TGTGCCAGCAGCTCAACGGGGGCTACTAATGAAAAACTGTTTTTT,CASSSTGATNEKLFF
TRBJ2-3,.,.,TRBV5-1,TGCGCCAGCAGCTGGGGCGTGAAAGCGAGCACAGATACGCAGTATTTT,CASSWGVKASTDTQYF
TRBJ1-3,many,TRBD1,TRBV12-3/TRBV12-4,TGTGCCAGCGGAGGGGGCAGGGGAAACACCATATATTTT,CASGGGRGNTIYF
TRBJ2-6,.,.,TRBV18,TGTGCCAGCTCACCAAGGAATGGTATCGGCGCTGGGGCCAACGTCCTGACTTTC,CASSPRNGIGAGANVLTF
TRBJ1-2,.,.,TRBV20-1,TGCAGTGCTAGAGCGGGTAGTAGCCTCACCTTC,CSARAGSSLTF
TRBJ2-4,few,TRBD1,TRBV7-9,TGTGCCAGCAGTCTAACAGGGGTATACGCCAAAAACATTCAGTACTTC,CASSLTGVYAKNIQYF
TRBJ1-2,few,.,TRBV7-2,TGTGCCAGCAGCTTAACCTGGGACCCTTTCTATGGCTACACCTTC,CASSLTWDPFYGYTF
TRBJ2-7,many,TRBD1,TRBV14,TGTGCCAGCAGCCTTAGGGACAGGGCCTACGAGCAGTACTTC,CASSLRDRAYEQYF
TRBJ1-3,many,.,TRBV29-1,TGCAGCGTTCATCTGGGGAGTGGAAACACCATATATTTT,CSVHLGSGNTIYF
TRBJ1-1,.,.,TRBV29-1,TGCAGCGCCTCCGGTGCCATATCTGAAGCTTTCTTT,CSASGAISEAFF
TRBJ2-3,.,.,TRBV12-3/TRBV12-4,TGTGCCAGCAGCAGGGGACCAAATACGCAGTATTTT,CASSRGPNTQYF
TRBJ1-5,few,.,TRBV13,TGTGCCAGCAGCTTGGGCCATGAAGGTCAGCCCCAGCATTTT,CASSLGHEGQPQHF
TRBJ2-3,few,TRBD2,TRBV5-6,TGTGCCAGCAGCTTGCGGGGGGTAGGAGATACGCAGTATTTT,CASSLRGVGDTQYF
TRBJ1-1,.,TRBD1,TRBV4-3,TGCGCCAGCAGCCAACGGACAGGGGGATTAGATGAAGCTTTCTTT,CASSQRTGGLDEAFF
TRBJ1-1,many,.,TRBV18,TGTGCCAGCTCACCACCGAACACTGAAGCTTTCTTT,CASSPPNTEAFF
TRBJ1-6,.,.,TRBV5-5,TGTGCCAGCAGCTTGGCCTACTACTCACCCCTCCACTTT,CASSLAYYSPLHF
TRBJ2-5,.,TRBD1,TRBV29-1,TGCAGCGTGGACGGGACAGGCCAAGAGACCCAGTACTTC,CSVDGTGQETQYF
TRBJ1-5,.,TRBD1,TRBV6-2/TRBV6-3,TGTGCCAGCAGTACCGGGACAGGGGATTTGCCCCAGCATTTT,CASSTGTGDLPQHF
TRBJ2-7,few,TRBD1,TRBV12-3/TRBV12-4,TGTGCCAGCAGTATAGATCCCTTGACAGGGCAAAGGTCCTACGAGCAGTACTTC,CASSIDPLTGQRSYEQYF
TRBJ1-2,.,.,TRBV6-6,TGTGCCAGCAGTTACGAAAAGGGGGTTCTAGCCTTC,CASSYEKGVLAF
TRBJ2-5,.,.,TRBV5-1,TGCGCCAGCAGCTCTGAAAGGGACCAAGAGACCCAGTACTTC,CASSSERDQETQYF
TRBJ1-1,many,.,TRBV20-1,TGCAGTGCTAGTCCCGGCTACATGAACACTGAAGCTTTCTTT,CSASPGYMNTEAFF
TRBJ2-3,many,.,TRBV7-3,TGTGCCAGCAGCTTACGGGGCGGGAGCACAGATACGCAGTATTTT,CASSLRGGSTDTQYF
TRBJ1-3,few,.,TRBV9,TGTGCCAGCAGCGTAGTTAACAGGGCGCACACCATATATTTT,CASSVVNRAHTIYF
TRBJ2-1,.,.,TRBV7-7,TGTGCTAGCAGCTTAGGGGGGTGGATGAATGAGCAGTTCTTC,CASSLGGWMNEQFF
TRBJ2-5,.,.,TRBV25-1,TGTGCCAGCAGTGCCTGGGAAGAGACCCAGTACTTC,CASSAWEETQYF
TRBJ2-2,few,.,TRBV12-3/TRBV12-4,TGTGCCAGCAGTTTGAGGGGGACGAACACCGGGGAGCTGTTTTTT,CASSLRGTNTGELFF
TRBJ1-6,few,.,TRBV4-3,TGCGCCAGCAGCCAAGAATCCCTACAGAATTCACCCCTCCACTTT,CASSQESLQNSPLHF
TRBJ2-7,.,TRBD1,TRBV7-9,TGTGCCAGCAGCCGGGGACAGGGAGGCTACGAGCAGTACTTC,CASSRGQGGYEQYF
TRBJ2-2,.,.,TRBV6-2/TRBV6-3,TGTGCCAGCAGCCCCCTCAGGCCCAACACCGGGGAGCTGTTTTTT,CASSPLRPNTGELFF
TRBJ1-2,.,.,TRBV6-1,TGTGCCAGCACCCCGGGGTGGGCCAGTGGCTACACCTTC,CASTPGWASGYTF
TRBJ2-1,few,.,TRBV19,TGTGCCAGTAGTATAGATCTCGGACTGGACTACAATGAGCAGTTCTTC,CASSIDLGLDYNEQFF
TRBJ1-3,.,TRBD1,TRBV15,TGTGCCACCAGCAAAGACAGGGTGAGAGGAAACACCATATATTTT,CATSKDRVRGNTIYF
TRBJ2-2,.,.,TRBV7-6,TGTGCCAGCAGCCGAGGGGCGGGACCCGGTGTAGCCGGGGAGCTGTTTTTT,CASSRGAGPGVAGELFF
TRBJ2-7,.,.,TRBV30,TGTGCTTGGGGACGGAGCTCCTACGAGCAGTACTTC,CAWGRSSYEQYF
TRBJ1-1,.,.,TRBV10-3,TGTGCCATCAACGAAGCCGGGACACGAAGCGAAGCTTTCTTT,CAINEAGTRSEAFF
TRBJ2-5,few,.,TRBV5-4,TGTGCCAGCAGCCCCCGCGGGCAGGCGGACGAAGAGACCCAGTACTTC,CASSPRGQADEETQYF
TRBJ2-1,few,TRBD2,TRBV7-3,TGTGCCAGCAGCTCAGTGGGCGGGGGGGCCTACAATGAGCAGTTCTTC,CASSSVGGGAYNEQFF
TRBJ1-5,.,.,TRBV6-1,TGTGCCAGCAGTCCACAGGTTACTAATCAGCCCCAGCATTTT,CASSPQVTNQPQHF
TRBJ2-3,.,.,TRBV2,TGTGCCAGCAGTCCGGACTACACAGATACGCAGTATTTT,CASSPDYTDTQYF
TRBJ2-3,.,.,TRBV7-2,TGTGCCAGCAGCTTAGAGGGCCCGAGCACAGATACGCAGTATTTT,CASSLEGPSTDTQYF
TRBJ2-1,.,.,TRBV7-8,TGTGCCAGCAGCTTAGCGGTGGGGGCTAACGTTCGGCGGAATGAGCAGTTCTTC,CASSLAVGANVRRNEQFF
TRBJ1-2,few,.,TRBV7-9,TGTGCCAGCAGCTTAGATGTCTGGGGGCGAGTTTTAAAAGGCTACACCTTC,CASSLDVWGRVLKGYTF
TRBJ2-2,many,.,TRBV12-5,TGTGCTAGTGGTTTTACGGGCACCGGGGAGCTGTTTTTT,CASGFTGTGELFF
TRBJ2-7,.,TRBD1,TRBV10-3,TGTGCCATCACTACCCGGACAGGGGGCACGGGTGAGCAGTACTTC,CAITTRTGGTGEQYF
TRBJ2-7,few,TRBD1,TRBV30,TGTGCCTGGACCGGACAGGCCTACGAGCAGTACTTC,CAWTGQAYEQYF
TRBJ2-7,few,.,TRBV5-1,TGCGCCAGCAGCCCCCGTCGGGACAACTACGAGCAGTACTTC,CASSPRRDNYEQYF
TRBJ1-2,.,.,TRBV6-5,TGTGCCAGCAGTTACGAGGGCGTAGGCTATGGCTACACCTTC,CASSYEGVGYGYTF
TRBJ2-1,.,TRBD2,TRBV27,TGTGCCAGCAGTTTTAGCGGGGGGATCAATGAGCAGTTCTTC,CASSFSGGINEQFF